This section outlines one TCR beta chain sequence together with its context. Its target is unknown. cDNA synthesis used the whole RNA isolate, giving expressed TCRB sequences. Sequenced by immunoSEQ multiplex PCR; TCRdb stores in-frame clones only, minus some. The sample contains more than 250,000 clones, 13% to 15% of which appear only once. The entry originates in a study of beta chain features in type 1 diabetes. Findings of the study overall: Moderate but significant shortening of TCRB CDR3s was recorded in all four CD4+ subsets from Type 1 diabetes patients. Junctions at VDJ sites from type 1 diabetes patients had fewer insertions and more deletions.

Every single donor gave one heparinised blood draw, and these averaged roughly 120 mL. The sample taken for sequencing was naive CD4+ T cells from blood. This receptor was taken from a man in his thirties or forties with type 1 diabetes.

CDR3 nucleotides: TGTGCCAGCAGCCAGAACACTGAAGCTTTCTTT. Translated, it gives CASSQNTEAFF. This chain links TRBV5-4 with TRBJ1-1; no definite D call. The CDR3 runs to 11 residues. Germline V gene sequence: CDR1 SGHNT, CDR2 YYREEE (reference sequence). Trimming removed 4 bases at V and 1 base at J, with 2 bases between. Full variable domain (outside the CDR3, taken from reference TRBV5-4 and TRBJ1-1): ETGVTQSPTHLIKTRGQQVTLRCSSQSGHNTVSWYQQALGQGPQFIFQYYREEENGRGNFPPRFSGLQFPNYSSELNVNALELDDSALYLCASSQNTEAFFGQGTRLTVV.